The 5 T cell receptor beta chains below come from one sample, sequenced in a study of blood T cell repertoires in COVID-19 (TCRdb year 2020). Libraries were built with the immunoSEQ multiplex PCR assay. In TCRdb, the immuneACCESS table is reduced to in-frame sequences with V and J assigned. These tables do not hold every clone; where another copy was compared, an unresolved V gene accounts for under half, and the others remain unexplained. Here the sample has about 410,000 clones; 89% occur a single time. The top ten hold around 1.5% of the sample. Sequenced material: peripheral blood. The receptors originated from a woman between 40 and 50 years old with COVID-19, enrolled during active disease.

CDR3 nucleotides: TGTGCCAGCAGCTTAGGCCGGACAGGCGAAGCTTTCTTT. It codes for CASSLGRTGEAFF. The chain recombines TRBV7-6 with TRBJ1-1; 7 bases are shared with TRBD1. CDR1 is SGHVS and CDR2 is FNYEAQ in the germline V gene. Trimming cost V 1 base and J 8 bases; bases outside gene matches: 4. The CDR3 has 13 residues.

J is TRBJ2-2 and V is TRBV7-9; 10 positions agree with TRBD1. Germline V gene lookup returns CDR1 SEHNR and CDR2 FQNEAQ (reference sequence). CDR3 size: 18 residues. Trimming removed 6 bases from V and 3 bases from J; junction bases left unmatched: 13. CDR3 sequence: CASRQIEGTGADTGELFF. CDR3 in DNA: TGTGCCAGCAGACAAATAGAAGGGACAGGGGCGGACACCGGGGAGCTGTTTTTT.

The V call is TRBV28, the J call TRBJ2-5; TRBD1 aligns across 11 bases. J gave up 2 bases and V 8 bases, and 4 bases lay outside the gene matches. Germline V gene sequence: CDR1 MDHEN, CDR2 SYDVKM. This CDR3 comprises 14 residues. The CDR3 nucleotides are TGTGCCAGCTGGGACAGGGGGTTTCAAGAGACCCAGTACTTC. Translation gives CASWDRGFQETQYF.

The rearrangement links TRBV6-1 to TRBJ1-5; weak D call: TRBD1 (6 bases). Germline loops: CDR1 MNHNS, CDR2 SASEGT. The CDR3 is made up of 13 amino acids. V gave up 3 bases and J gave up 5 bases, with 8 bases separating them. The CDR3 here is CASSEDRHQPQHF. The CDR3 bases are TGTGCCAGCAGTGAGGACAGACATCAGCCCCAGCATTTT.

V and J are TRBV18 and TRBJ2-1, with 9 bases aligning to TRBD1. Unmatched junction bases numbered 2, after V lost 3 bases and J lost 2 bases. In germline, CDR1 is KGHSH, CDR2 LQKENI. The CDR3 is made up of 15 amino acids. Written as DNA, the CDR3 is TGTGCCAGCTCACCGGGACAGGGAGCCTACAATGAGCAGTTCTTC. Its protein product is CASSPGQGAYNEQFF.